These T cell receptor beta chains were read from a single sample in a study of blood T cell repertoires in COVID-19. Generated by immunoSEQ multiplex PCR, the TCRdb table keeps only in-frame clones and is missing some. The sample includes approximately 94,000 clones, about nine tenths seen only once; the top ten take approximately 2%. The sequencing input was peripheral blood. Receptor source: a man between 50 and 59 years old with active COVID-19. The CDR3 runs from the conserved cysteine through the conserved F or W. D genes are given only for firm matches. Rows give clone size only sometimes, using once, few, many, or a class for an expanded clone.

size,D,V,J,CDR3,DNA
NA,NA,TRBV7-3,TRBJ2-1,CASSSRRSSYNEQFF,TGTGCCAGCAGCTCCAGAAGGAGCTCCTACAATGAGCAGTTCTTC
NA,NA,TRBV6-1,TRBJ1-2,CASSEAQQGLSYTF,TGTGCCAGCAGTGAAGCGCAACAGGGCCTCAGCTACACCTTC
once,TRBD1,TRBV19,TRBJ1-1,CASSTSGTVNTEAFF,TGTGCCAGTAGTACCTCCGGGACAGTGAACACTGAAGCTTTCTTT
NA,NA,TRBV28,TRBJ1-2,CASSLSLGGYGYTF,TGTGCCAGCAGTTTATCCCTGGGGGGCTATGGCTACACCTTC
NA,TRBD1,TRBV9,TRBJ1-2,CASSLRTGGYTF,TGTGCCAGCAGCCTCCGGACAGGTGGCTACACCTTC
NA,TRBD2,TRBV4-1,TRBJ2-5,CASSQASGRAGETQYF,TGCGCCAGCAGCCAAGCCAGCGGGAGGGCCGGGGAGACCCAGTACTTC
NA,NA,TRBV2,TRBJ2-5,CASRRQIAGETQYF,TGTGCCAGCAGGAGACAGATAGCCGGCGAGACCCAGTACTTC
NA,NA,TRBV2,TRBJ1-6,CASSLDTASPLHF,TGTGCCAGCAGTCTTGACACTGCGTCCCCCCTCCACTTT
NA,NA,TRBV20-1,TRBJ1-1,CSANRNTEAFF,TGCAGTGCTAACAGGAACACTGAAGCTTTCTTT
once,TRBD2,TRBV10-1,TRBJ2-7,CASSERSSGINEQYF,TGCGCCAGCAGTGAGAGGAGTAGCGGGATAAACGAGCAGTACTTC
NA,TRBD1,TRBV10-1,TRBJ2-1,CASSEKAGTGKNNEQFF,TGCGCCAGCAGTGAGAAAGCCGGGACAGGAAAAAACAATGAGCAGTTCTTC
NA,TRBD2,TRBV5-8,TRBJ2-4,CASSWRFSGRGENIQYF,TGTGCCAGCAGCTGGAGGTTTAGCGGGAGAGGGGAAAACATTCAGTACTTC
NA,TRBD1,TRBV9,TRBJ1-2,CASSPRTGYGYTF,TGTGCCAGCAGCCCTCGGACAGGGTATGGCTACACCTTC
once,NA,TRBV6-5,TRBJ2-3,CASRAGLSTDTQYF,TGTGCCAGCAGGGCTGGCTTAAGCACAGATACGCAGTATTTT
once,NA,TRBV29-1,TRBJ2-5,CSVEAPDGGRETQYF,TGCAGCGTTGAGGCGCCAGATGGTGGGCGAGAGACCCAGTACTTC
once,NA,TRBV5-1,TRBJ2-1,CASSVTGAGEQFF,TGCGCCAGCAGCGTGACAGGAGCGGGGGAGCAGTTCTTC
NA,NA,TRBV7-2,TRBJ2-2,CASRSITVNTGELFF,TGTGCCAGCAGGTCCATCACAGTGAACACCGGGGAGCTGTTTTTT
once,NA,TRBV2,TRBJ2-3,CASKTSTDTQYF,TGTGCCAGCAAAACTAGCACAGATACGCAGTATTTT
NA,NA,TRBV7-2,TRBJ1-5,CASSLIHSNQPQHF,TGTGCCAGCAGCTTAATCCATAGCAATCAGCCCCAGCATTTT
few,TRBD1,TRBV2,TRBJ1-4,CASSDGQGDEKLFF,TGTGCCAGCAGTGATGGACAGGGAGATGAAAAACTGTTTTTT
NA,TRBD1,TRBV27,TRBJ2-7,CASSPRGRRGQYF,TGTGCCAGCAGCCCAAGGGGGCGCAGGGGTCAGTACTTC
NA,NA,TRBV3-1/TRBV3-2,TRBJ1-2,CASSQTAYGYTF,TGTGCCAGCAGCCAGACAGCGTATGGCTACACCTTC
few,TRBD2,TRBV27,TRBJ2-5,CASGGTSGETQYF,TGTGCCAGCGGCGGGACTAGTGGTGAGACCCAGTACTTC
NA,TRBD2,TRBV2,TRBJ2-7,CAGERGGAYEQYF,TGTGCCGGCGAGCGGGGGGGCGCCTACGAGCAGTACTTC
NA,TRBD1,TRBV2,TRBJ1-5,CASSPGTASNQPQHF,TGTGCCAGCAGTCCGGGGACAGCGAGCAATCAGCCCCAGCATTTT
NA,NA,TRBV19,TRBJ2-3,CASSIDLGMAGDTQYF,TGTGCCAGTAGTATAGATCTGGGTATGGCGGGGGATACGCAGTATTTT
NA,TRBD1,TRBV5-8,TRBJ2-2,CASSIGQGAKTGELFF,TGTGCCAGCAGCATTGGACAGGGGGCAAAGACCGGGGAGCTGTTTTTT
NA,NA,TRBV24-1,TRBJ2-1,CATSDRLPSSYNEQFF,TGTGCCACCAGTGACCGACTCCCGAGCTCCTACAATGAGCAGTTCTTC
NA,NA,TRBV27,TRBJ1-4,CASSPPGSDGEKLFF,TGTGCCAGCAGTCCCCCCGGGTCAGATGGTGAAAAACTGTTTTTT
NA,NA,TRBV10-2,TRBJ1-5,CASSESTTYQPQHF,TGCGCCAGCAGTGAGTCAACAACCTATCAGCCCCAGCATTTT
NA,TRBD2,TRBV5-1,TRBJ2-1,CASSSGLAGGLEQFF,TGCGCCAGCAGCTCGGGACTAGCGGGAGGGCTCGAGCAGTTCTTC
NA,NA,TRBV5-1,TRBJ2-7,CASSLSGQGYEQYF,TGCGCCAGCAGCTTGAGTGGGCAGGGGTATGAGCAGTACTTC
once,TRBD2,TRBV9,TRBJ2-3,CASSVAGGLGSTDTQYF,TGTGCCAGCAGCGTAGCGGGGGGACTGGGGAGCACAGATACGCAGTATTTT
NA,NA,TRBV7-2,TRBJ1-5,CASSLELANPGDQPQHF,TGTGCCAGCAGCTTAGAACTGGCCAACCCAGGGGATCAGCCCCAGCATTTT
NA,NA,TRBV5-1,TRBJ2-1,CASRQGFGSNEQFF,TGCGCCAGCAGACAGGGTTTTGGGTCCAATGAGCAGTTCTTC
NA,NA,TRBV19,TRBJ2-6,CASTAGVSGANVLTF,TGTGCCAGTACGGCAGGCGTGTCTGGGGCCAACGTCCTGACTTTC
NA,NA,TRBV5-8,TRBJ1-1,CASTPMGRHEAFF,TGTGCCAGCACCCCCATGGGCAGGCATGAAGCTTTCTTT
NA,TRBD1,TRBV9,TRBJ2-7,CASSGQGAYEQYF,TGTGCCAGTAGCGGACAGGGGGCGTACGAGCAGTACTTC
NA,TRBD2,TRBV7-9,TRBJ2-7,CASSQTSGGADEQYF,TGTGCCAGCAGCCAAACTAGCGGGGGGGCCGACGAGCAGTACTTC
NA,TRBD2,TRBV7-9,TRBJ2-1,CASSFSGGVNEQFF,TGTGCCAGCAGCTTTTCGGGGGGAGTCAATGAGCAGTTCTTC
NA,NA,TRBV7-2,TRBJ1-2,CASSLAYLNYGYTF,TGTGCCAGCAGCTTAGCATATCTTAACTATGGCTACACCTTC
once,NA,TRBV7-9,TRBJ2-3,CASSLVSTTDTQYF,TGTGCCAGCAGCTTAGTTAGTACCACAGATACGCAGTATTTT
NA,NA,TRBV6-4,TRBJ2-1,CASSDGNRYNEQFF,TGTGCCAGCAGTGACGGAAACAGATACAATGAGCAGTTCTTC
NA,TRBD2,TRBV2,TRBJ2-5,CASSFSGGGGQETQYF,TGTGCCAGCAGTTTTAGCGGGGGGGGTGGCCAAGAGACCCAGTACTTC